The 24 T cell receptor beta chains below come from one sample, sequenced in a study of blood T cells in healthy people across ages. It was with a sample-barcoded 5' primer and a J-beta primer mix that a second PCR of roughly 7 to 11 cycles was run. Each CDR3 protein is one row after TCRdb ran MiXCR on the 5' RACE reads. The sample includes over 1.5 million distinct CDR3 sequences, roughly 49% of them seen just once. Sequenced: blood. These receptors came from a woman in her forties in good health.

The chain joins TRBV27 to TRBJ1-1, with D unclear. Germline CDR1 is MNHEY and CDR2 is SMNVEV (reference sequence). Trimming stripped 2 bases from V and 0 bases from J, with 10 bases between. The CDR3 consists of 15 residues. The DNA of the CDR3 is TGTGCCAGCAGTTTAGGTAGCGATATGAACACTGAAGCTTTCTTT. It codes for CASSLGSDMNTEAFF.

In this sample, this clonotype turned up a few times. V usage is TRBV20-1 and J usage is TRBJ2-3; possible D gene TRBD1, 6 bases. The CDR3 has 15 residues. The germline V gene has CDR1 DFQATT and CDR2 SNEGSKA (reference sequence). Deletions cut 3 bases from V and 4 bases from J, with 17 bases between. CDR3 protein: CSARVLGDTSDTQYF. As DNA, the CDR3 is TGCAGTGCTAGGGTCCTTGGGGACACATCAGATACGCAGTATTTT.

The chain recombines TRBV18 with TRBJ2-5; TRBD2 matches at 13 bases. The V gene end was trimmed by 3 bases and the J gene end by 3 bases; junction bases not matched to a gene: 4. The CDR3 loop spans 16 amino acids. Germline V gene sequence: CDR1 KGHSH, CDR2 LQKENI. The CDR3 DNA reads TGTGCCAGCTCACCCAGACTAGCGGGGGGAAAAGAGACCCAGTACTTC. This translates into CASSPRLAGGKETQYF.

The chain combines TRBV20-1 with TRBJ2-5; possibly TRBD2 for D (6 bases). Germline loops: CDR1 DFQATT, CDR2 SNEGSKA (reference sequence). Trimming stripped 6 bases from V and 0 bases from J, with 17 bases between. The CDR3 is 15 amino acids. The DNA of the CDR3 is TGCAGTGCCACGCGGAGGGCTGGGTACCAAGAGACCCAGTACTTC. Its protein product is CSATRRAGYQETQYF.

The chain joins TRBV6-1 to TRBJ2-1; D is possibly TRBD1 (6 bases). Germline assignment: CDR1 MNHNS and CDR2 SASEGT. V was pared by 1 base and J by 1 base, with 8 bases between. The CDR3 sequence is 15 residues long. The CDR3, as DNA: TGTGCCAGCAGTGAAGAACAGGGTTCCTACAATGAGCAGTTCTTC. Amino acids: CASSEEQGSYNEQFF.

The chain recombines TRBV4-3 with TRBJ2-1, with 7 bases matching TRBD2. This CDR3 has 14 residues. With V trimmed by 2 bases and J by 10 bases, 8 bases remained unmatched. Per germline, CDR1 LGHNA and CDR2 YSLEER. CDR3 DNA: TGCGCCAGCAGCCAACTTCGGGGGGAAGGGGAGCAGTTCTTC. Translated, it gives CASSQLRGEGEQFF.

The gene calls are TRBV12-3 or TRBV12-4 and TRBJ1-1; D not certain. CDR3 length equals 13 residues. The V end was cut by 6 bases, the J end by 2 bases, with 10 bases between. The DNA for the CDR3 is TGTGCCAGCAGGACTATAAAAAACACTGAAGCTTTCTTT. Residues: CASRTIKNTEAFF.

The rearrangement uses TRBV2 and TRBJ1-5; 7 bases are shared with TRBD1. Germline V gives CDR1 SNHLY, CDR2 FYNNEI. The length of the CDR3 is 15 residues. V lost 7 bases and J lost 5; bases outside the gene matches: 11. The CDR3 bases are TGTGCCAGCAAGAAGAATCGACAGGGCGATCAGCCCCAGCATTTT. Its translation: CASKKNRQGDQPQHF.

As DNA, the CDR3 is TGTGCCAGCAGCCCATGGGGGGGCGAAGGGTATGGCTACACCTTC. Translated, it gives CASSPWGGEGYGYTF. The genes are TRBV7-3 and TRBJ1-2, with a weak D call TRBD1 (6 bases). The V gene lost 5 bases and the J gene lost 5 bases, with 18 bases spanning the gap. The germline V gene encodes CDR1 SGHTA and CDR2 FQGTGA. This CDR3 has 15 amino acids.

This clonotype was counted a single time. The chain employs TRBV6-1 and TRBJ2-2; tentative D call: TRBD1 (7 bases). V was shortened by 7 bases and J by 3 bases, with 12 bases between the two germline ends. The CDR3 extends over 14 amino acids. Germline V gives CDR1 MNHNS, CDR2 SASEGT. The CDR3 sequence: CASMEGAYTGELFF. The CDR3 DNA reads TGTGCCAGCATGGAGGGGGCTTACACCGGGGAGCTGTTTTTT.

The V and J genes are TRBV2 and TRBJ2-4; TRBD2 agrees at 7 bases. This CDR3 has 15 amino acids. Germline V CDR1 and CDR2: SNHLY, FYNNEI. The V gene end was trimmed by 6 bases and the J gene end by 0 bases; junction bases not matched to a gene: 5. The CDR3 DNA reads as TGTGCCAGCAGCCCATGGGGGGGAGCCAAAAACATTCAGTACTTC. Its protein is CASSPWGGAKNIQYF.

V gene TRBV20-1 combines with J gene TRBJ2-7, with 7 bases identical to TRBD1. From germline, CDR1 is DFQATT and CDR2 SNEGSKA (reference sequence). With V trimmed by 2 bases and J by 6 bases, 10 bases remained unmatched. The CDR3 is 14 residues long. The CDR3 loop is CSARKTGVLFEQYF. The CDR3 DNA is TGCAGTGCTAGAAAAACAGGGGTTCTCTTCGAGCAGTACTTC.

The chain has TRBV29-1 and TRBJ2-7; D may be TRBD1 (5 bases). Deletions cut 0 bases from V and 7 bases from J, with 16 bases between. Germline assignment: CDR1 SQVTM and CDR2 ANQGSEA. This CDR3 is built from 14 residues. The CDR3 is CSVEDRQVGAEQYF. Written as DNA, the CDR3 is TGCAGCGTTGAAGATCGTCAGGTAGGGGCTGAGCAGTACTTC.

The chain couples TRBV28 to TRBJ2-7, with 10 bases identical to TRBD1. V shed 6 bases and J 5 bases; nucleotides not matched to a gene: 10. The CDR3 spans 15 residues. CDR1 is MDHEN and CDR2 is SYDVKM in the germline V gene. CDR3 protein: CASSRPGTGVNEQYF. DNA of the CDR3: TGTGCCAGCAGCCGCCCCGGGACAGGGGTGAACGAGCAGTACTTC.

The chain carries TRBV6-2 or TRBV6-3 and TRBJ2-1, with a tentative D call TRBD1 (6 bases). This CDR3 comprises 18 residues. V lost 1 base to trimming and J lost 7 bases, with 23 bases between them. Germline loops: CDR1 MNHEY, CDR2 SVGEGT. The CDR3 spells CASSYFGSGRKGQNEQFF. The CDR3 DNA reads TGTGCCAGCAGTTACTTCGGGTCGGGGCGGAAAGGACAGAATGAGCAGTTCTTC.

The chain recombines TRBV5-1 with TRBJ1-6, with TRBD1 matching 11 bases. Germline CDR1 and CDR2: SGHRS and YFSETQ. After removal of 4 bases from V and 9 bases from J, the junction contained 6 bases not matched to a gene. CDR3 length: 15 amino acids. This chain's CDR3 is CASSIGQGASSPLHF. CDR3 nucleotides: TGCGCCAGCAGCATCGGACAGGGGGCCAGTTCACCCCTCCACTTT.

Comment on this clonotype: The junction departs from germline at one end; a sequencing error may be responsible. DNA for the CDR3: TGCGCCAGCAGCTTAGCGGTTGTACAAGAGACCCGGTACTTC. It codes for CASSLAVVQETRYF. This rearrangement joins TRBV5-1 to TRBJ2-5; D perhaps matches TRBD2 (5 bases). Looked up from germline, CDR1 is SGHRS and CDR2 is YFSETQ. The CDR3 covers 14 residues.

The chain couples TRBV15 to TRBJ1-2, with 9 bases aligning to TRBD1. Germline V gene lookup returns CDR1 LNHNV and CDR2 YYDKDF (reference sequence). This CDR3 has 14 amino acids. V shed 4 bases, J shed 4 bases, and the junction held 4 bases outside the gene matches. This CDR3 reads CATSIQGALYGYTF. CDR3 coding DNA: TGTGCCACCAGCATACAGGGGGCTCTCTATGGCTACACCTTC.

This clonotype was counted only a few times. The DNA of the CDR3 is TGTGCCAGCAGTTACCCCCTAGCGGGAGGAGGTCTTGGGGAGACCCAGTACTTC. It encodes CASSYPLAGGGLGETQYF. The chain uses TRBV6-5 and TRBJ2-5, with TRBD2 matching over 11 bases. The ends lost 2 bases at V and 5 bases at J; junction bases unmatched: 13. Germline V gives CDR1 MNHEY, CDR2 SVGAGI. The length of the CDR3 is 18 residues.

Only a few counts were recorded for this clonotype. The chain carries TRBV6-6 and TRBJ1-2; D call uncertain. Germline V gene data show CDR1 as MNHNY and CDR2 as SVGAGI (reference sequence). This CDR3 has 12 residues. The V end lost 6 bases, the J end lost 5 bases, and 10 bases lay between the germline ends. The CDR3 loop reads CASSLRIYGYTF. CDR3 DNA: TGTGCCAGCAGCCTTCGGATTTATGGCTACACCTTC.

This sequence joins TRBV24-1 and TRBJ2-4, with D possibly matching TRBD2 (5 bases). Deletions cut 3 bases from V and 4 bases from J, with 12 bases between. This CDR3 contains 15 residues. The germline CDR1 and CDR2 sequences are KGHDR and SFDVKD. CDR3 nucleotide sequence: TGTGCCACCAGTGATCCGAGGGATCTGAAAAACATTCAGTACTTC. Its protein is CATSDPRDLKNIQYF.

This clonotype has just a few counts. The genes are TRBV20-1 and TRBJ2-1, with D perhaps given as TRBD1 or TRBD2 (5 bases each). The germline V and J ends were trimmed by 6 bases and 11 bases, with 14 bases remaining between them. This CDR3 is built from 11 residues. Germline V gene sequence: CDR1 DFQATT, CDR2 SNEGSKA (reference sequence). In DNA, the CDR3 is TGCAGTGCCCGGGACCTAGAAAAGCAGTTCTTC. This sequence encodes CSARDLEKQFF.

CDR3 in amino acids: CASRNGRGEQFF. CDR3 sequence (DNA): TGTGCCAGCAGGAACGGAAGAGGGGAGCAGTTCTTC. The chain joins TRBV27 to TRBJ2-1; tentatively, D is TRBD2 (5 bases). Trimming stripped 6 bases from V and 10 bases from J, with 13 bases between. CDR1 and CDR2 (germline): MNHEY, SMNVEV (reference sequence). The CDR3 spans 12 residues.

This rearrangement joins TRBV28 to TRBJ2-7; 7 nucleotides align to TRBD1. Germline CDR1 reads MDHEN; CDR2 reads SYDVKM. V was pared by 6 bases and J by 0 bases, with 2 bases of the junction left unmatched. CDR3 size: 13 residues. The CDR3 is CASRGQSSYEQYF. The CDR3 DNA is TGTGCCAGCAGGGGACAGAGCTCCTACGAGCAGTACTTC.